The 6 T cell receptor beta chains reported below all come from one sample, sequenced in a study of tumor-infiltrating lymphocytes in oesophageal squamous cell carcinoma. From the PCR reads, TCRdb called clonotypes with MiXCR, one entry per CDR3 protein. The table has about 19,000 distinct CDR3 sequences, roughly 40% seen once. Sequencing used esophageal tumor tissue. These receptors were collected from a male donor with esophageal squamous cell carcinoma.

The chain uses TRBV27 and TRBJ2-1; D is perhaps TRBD2 (7 bases). The germline CDR1 and CDR2 sequences are MNHEY and SMNVEV (reference sequence). CDR3 length: 13 residues. The germline V and J ends were trimmed by 10 bases and 7 bases, with 17 bases remaining between them. CDR3 loop: CATYRGADNEQFF. DNA of the CDR3: TGTGCCACATATCGGGGGGCCGATAATGAGCAGTTCTTC.

CDR3 loop: CASSVEGLSPGGGETQFF. The CDR3 DNA is TGTGCCAGCAGCGTAGAGGGATTAAGTCCGGGGGGAGGGGAGACCCAGTTCTTC. This chain joins TRBV9 and TRBJ2-7; 7 bases match TRBD2. The J call is in doubt because the DNA end fits TRBJ2-1 better. Germline V gene sequence: CDR1 SGDLS, CDR2 YYNGEE. The CDR3 sequence is 18 residues long.

This clonotype occurred many times. The chain joins TRBV7-9 to TRBJ2-5; TRBD2 might be the D (6 bases). With 5 bases removed from V and 5 bases from J, the gap between germline ends came to 12 bases. The germline V gene has CDR1 SEHNR and CDR2 FQNEAQ (reference sequence). The CDR3 spans 13 residues. The CDR3 DNA reads as TGTGCCAGCAGCCCGAGGGCGGGGGAGACCCAGTACTTC. This translates into CASSPRAGETQYF.

This clonotype was observed a few times. Because it lacks the conserved phenylalanine or tryptophan at the end, this CDR3 is likely a read error. The DNA is left out, because the CDR3 cannot be placed on it with certainty; the CDR3 is given as TCRdb lists it. The chain combines TRBV10-1 with TRBJ1-1; the D call of TRBD1 is as the table states it, not checked on the DNA. Germline CDR1 is WNHNN and CDR2 is SYGVQD (reference sequence). The CDR3 sequence runs 16 residues, both termini included. The CDR3 reads CASNDRVSKRPSTSAP.

This clonotype occurred a few times. The rearrangement uses TRBV30 and TRBJ2-3; unclear D gene. The better agreement between TRBJ2-1 and the DNA end casts doubt on the J call. Looked up from germline, CDR1 is GTSNPN and CDR2 is SVGIG (reference sequence). CDR3 size: 13 residues. CDR3 region: CAWSNKERNEQFF. As DNA, the CDR3 is TGTGCCTGGAGTAACAAAGAAAGGAATGAGCAGTTCTTC.

The chain recombines TRBV2 with TRBJ2-5; 8 bases line up with TRBD2. The J call is uncertain, as TRBJ2-1 better fits the DNA end. The CDR3 loop spans 15 amino acids. Germline lookup yields CDR1 SNHLY and CDR2 FYNNEI. The CDR3 here is CASSDQAGAYNEQFF. The CDR3 DNA reads as TGTGCCAGCAGTGACCAAGCGGGAGCCTACAATGAGCAGTTCTTC.